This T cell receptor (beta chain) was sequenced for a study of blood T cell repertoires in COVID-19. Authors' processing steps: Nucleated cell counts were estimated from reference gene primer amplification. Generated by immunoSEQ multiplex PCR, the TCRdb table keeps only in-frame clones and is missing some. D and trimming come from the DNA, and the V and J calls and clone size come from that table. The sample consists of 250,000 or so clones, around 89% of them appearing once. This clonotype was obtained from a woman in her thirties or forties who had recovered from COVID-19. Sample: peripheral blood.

The chain's CDR3 is CASSWDSVYNEQFF. For the CDR3, the DNA is TGCGCCAGCAGCTGGGACTCCGTCTACAATGAGCAGTTCTTC. The chain recombines TRBV5-1 with TRBJ2-1; perhaps TRBD2 as D (6 bases). CDR3 length: 14 residues. From germline, CDR1 is SGHRS and CDR2 YFSETQ. V was pared by 3 bases and J by 3 bases, with 10 bases between.